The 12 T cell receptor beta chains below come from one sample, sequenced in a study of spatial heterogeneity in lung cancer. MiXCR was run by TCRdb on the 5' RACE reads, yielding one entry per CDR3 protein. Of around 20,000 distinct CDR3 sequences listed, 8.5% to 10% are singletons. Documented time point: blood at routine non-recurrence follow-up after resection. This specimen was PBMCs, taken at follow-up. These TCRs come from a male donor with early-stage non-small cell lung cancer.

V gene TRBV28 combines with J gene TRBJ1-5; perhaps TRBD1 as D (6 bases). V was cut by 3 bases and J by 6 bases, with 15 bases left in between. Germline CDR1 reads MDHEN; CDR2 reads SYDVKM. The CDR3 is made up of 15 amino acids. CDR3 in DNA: TGTGCCAGCAGTTTGGCCGGGGGCAGGGGTCAGCCCCAGCATTTT. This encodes CASSLAGGRGQPQHF.

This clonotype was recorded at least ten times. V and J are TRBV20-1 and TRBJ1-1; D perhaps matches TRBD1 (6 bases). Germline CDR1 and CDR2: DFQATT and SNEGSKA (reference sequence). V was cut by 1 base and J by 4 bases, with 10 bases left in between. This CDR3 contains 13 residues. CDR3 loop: CSARVQGPTEAFF. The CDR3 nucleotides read TGCAGTGCTAGAGTACAGGGACCCACTGAAGCTTTCTTT.

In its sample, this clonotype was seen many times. Here the CDR3 reads CASSVEDVTDTQYF. In DNA form, the CDR3 reads TGTGCCAGCAGCGTAGAGGACGTAACAGATACGCAGTATTTT. V is TRBV9 and J is TRBJ2-3; D remains ambiguous. Trimming shortened V by 0 bases and J by 3 bases, and 8 bases separated the two germline ends. The CDR3 runs to 14 residues. Germline V lookup: CDR1 SGDLS, CDR2 YYNGEE.

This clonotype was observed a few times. CDR3 sequence (DNA): TGTGCCAGCAGTTACGGTCGGCTGGCAGAGACCCAGTACTTC. This encodes CASSYGRLAETQYF. The rearrangement links TRBV6-2 or TRBV6-3 to TRBJ2-5; no firm D call. Germline V gives CDR1 MNHEY, CDR2 SVGEGT. The CDR3 loop spans 14 amino acids. With 2 bases removed from V and 4 bases from J, the gap between germline ends came to 11 bases.

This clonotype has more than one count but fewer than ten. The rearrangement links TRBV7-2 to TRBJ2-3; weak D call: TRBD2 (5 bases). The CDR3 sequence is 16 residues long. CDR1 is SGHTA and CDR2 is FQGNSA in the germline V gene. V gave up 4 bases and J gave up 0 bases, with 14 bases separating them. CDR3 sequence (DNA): TGTGCCAGCAGCTCCAACCTTGGGAGTAGCACAGATACGCAGTATTTT. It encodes CASSSNLGSSTDTQYF.

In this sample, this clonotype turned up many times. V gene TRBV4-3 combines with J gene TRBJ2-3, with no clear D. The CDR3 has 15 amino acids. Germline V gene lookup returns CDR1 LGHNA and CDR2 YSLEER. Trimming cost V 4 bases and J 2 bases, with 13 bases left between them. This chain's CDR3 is CASSLQQINTDTQYF. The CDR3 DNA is TGCGCCAGCAGCCTTCAGCAGATCAACACAGATACGCAGTATTTT.

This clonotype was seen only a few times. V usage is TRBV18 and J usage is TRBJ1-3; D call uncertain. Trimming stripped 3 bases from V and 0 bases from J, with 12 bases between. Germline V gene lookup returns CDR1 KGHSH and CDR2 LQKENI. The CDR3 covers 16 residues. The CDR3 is CASSPGLSSSGNTIYF. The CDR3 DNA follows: TGTGCCAGCTCACCTGGGCTTTCAAGCTCTGGAAACACCATATATTTT.

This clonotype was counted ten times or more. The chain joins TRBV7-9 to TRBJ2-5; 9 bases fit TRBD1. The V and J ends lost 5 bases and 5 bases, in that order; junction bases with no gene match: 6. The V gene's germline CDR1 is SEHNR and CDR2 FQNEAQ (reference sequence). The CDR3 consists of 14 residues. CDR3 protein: CASSPGQGGETQYF. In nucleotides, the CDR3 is TGTGCCAGCAGCCCGGGACAGGGAGGGGAGACCCAGTACTTC. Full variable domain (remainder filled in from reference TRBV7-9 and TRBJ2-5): DTGVSQNPRHKITKRGQNVTFRCDPISEHNRLYWYRQTLGQGPEFLTYFQNEAQLEKSRLLSDRFSAERPKGSFSTLEIQRTEQGDSAMYLCASSPGQGGETQYFGPGTRLLVL.

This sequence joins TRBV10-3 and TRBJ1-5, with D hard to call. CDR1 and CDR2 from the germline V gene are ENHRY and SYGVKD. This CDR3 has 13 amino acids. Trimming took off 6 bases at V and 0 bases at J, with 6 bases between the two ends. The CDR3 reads CAIRADSNQPQHF. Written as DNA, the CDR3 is TGTGCCATCAGGGCAGATAGCAATCAGCCCCAGCATTTT.

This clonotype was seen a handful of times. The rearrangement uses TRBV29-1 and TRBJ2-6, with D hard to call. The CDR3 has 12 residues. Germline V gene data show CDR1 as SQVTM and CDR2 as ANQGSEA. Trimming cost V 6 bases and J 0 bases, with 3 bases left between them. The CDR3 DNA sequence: TGCAGCGTACACTCTGGGGCCAACGTCCTGACTTTC. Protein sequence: CSVHSGANVLTF.

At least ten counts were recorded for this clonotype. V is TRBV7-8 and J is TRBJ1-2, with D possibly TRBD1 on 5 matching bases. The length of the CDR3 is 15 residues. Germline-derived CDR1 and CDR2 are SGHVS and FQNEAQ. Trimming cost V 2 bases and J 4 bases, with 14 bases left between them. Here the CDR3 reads CASSLYVREGYGYTF. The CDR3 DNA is TGTGCCAGCAGCTTATATGTCAGGGAAGGCTATGGCTACACCTTC.

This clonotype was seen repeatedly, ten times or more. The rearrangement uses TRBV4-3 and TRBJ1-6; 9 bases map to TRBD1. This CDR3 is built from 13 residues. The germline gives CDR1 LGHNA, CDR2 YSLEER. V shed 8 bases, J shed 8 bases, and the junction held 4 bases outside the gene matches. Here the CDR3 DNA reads TGCGCCAGCTCCCGGGACAGGGATTCACCCCTCCACTTT. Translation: CASSRDRDSPLHF.